This T cell receptor beta chain was found in a study of cytomegalovirus exposure and HLA in healthy donors. PCR amplification relied on 60 Vbeta primers (plus 13 Jbeta primers). Assay: immunoSEQ multiplex PCR; the TCRdb copy retains only in-frame clones and omits some. The sample gives approximately 100,000 clones, 85% of which show up once; 6% to 7.5% is in the top ten. Trimming at V came to 5 bases and at J to 3 bases, leaving 2 bases not matched to a gene. Germline V gene lookup returns CDR1 SGHVS and CDR2 FQNEAQ. This CDR3 is built from 13 residues. Study findings and constraints: TRBV6-2, TRBV6-3 and some other V segments were excluded as indistinguishable. The classifier, whose performance was assessed in both the original and validation cohorts, reportedly diagnosed cytomegalovirus status with high specificity and sensitivity.

On this clone: Its antigen is unknown.

The rearrangement links TRBV7-8 to TRBJ1-2, with 8 bases that match TRBD1. The origin of this receptor is a man aged 40-49 years in good health and CMV-seropositive. Sequenced: PBMCs. CDR3 residues: CASSQDRDYGYTF. The CDR3 DNA reads as TGTGCCAGCAGCCAGGACAGGGACTATGGCTACACCTTC.